This T cell receptor beta chain is from a study of T cells after yellow fever vaccination. Overall study: Some fractions had low cell numbers, and these were prepared with SMART-Seq v4 Ultra Low Input. Study-wide findings and caveats: Abundant clonotypes from the bulk population could have been carried over as contaminants into FACS-sorted repertoires. Almost no vaccine-responding clonotypes were detectable in day 0 sorted memory subsets.

In germline, CDR1 is SGHTA, CDR2 FQGNSA. V was pared by 7 bases and J by 4 bases, with 12 bases of the junction left unmatched. This CDR3 comprises 15 residues. UMIs were added to TCR cDNA along with a universal primer site when it was made by 5'RACE template switching. Each CDR3 protein is one row after TCRdb ran MiXCR on the 5' RACE reads. Of some 15,000 distinct CDR3 sequences listed, 7.3% are singletons. This clonotype was detected many times. The chain recombines TRBV7-2 with TRBJ2-7; the match to TRBD1 covers 8 bases. The TCR was taken from a man between 18 and 35 years old who received the YFV17D yellow fever vaccine. The sample here was PBMCs, either bulk or a sorted T-cell subset (CD4+, CD8+, memory, or dextramer-sorted; not recorded which), taken on the day of the yellow fever booster vaccination. The DNA for the CDR3 is TGTGCCAGCAATGGGCAGGGGGCGAATCGGTACGAGCAGTACTTC. Protein sequence: CASNGQGANRYEQYF.